Below, 11 T cell receptor beta chains from the same sample are listed, as sequenced in a study of blood T cell repertoires in COVID-19. Repertoires were generated with immunoSEQ multiplex PCR, while TCRdb's copy carries only in-frame clones and drops some. The data contain roughly 42,000 clones, more than 80% of them seen just once; the ten biggest clones take up 8.5% to 10%. Sequences were obtained from peripheral blood. The receptors stem from a man under 40 with active or convalescent COVID-19.

The chain combines TRBV7-2 with TRBJ2-7; 7 bases agree with TRBD1. The length of the CDR3 is 15 residues. Germline CDR1 SGHTA, CDR2 FQGNSA. The V gene end was trimmed by 1 base and the J gene end by 3 bases; junction bases not matched to a gene: 6. The CDR3 DNA sequence: TGTGCCAGCAGCTTAGGAGGGACAGAGAGCTACGAGCAGTACTTC. It encodes CASSLGGTESYEQYF. The complete variable domain, with remaining parts taken from reference TRBV7-2 and TRBJ2-7, reads GAGVSQSPSNKVTEKGKDVELRCDPISGHTALYWYRQSLGQGLEFLIYFQGNSAPDKSGLPSDRFSAERTGGSVSTLTIQRTQQEDSAVYLCASSLGGTESYEQYFGPGTRLTVT.

The chain carries TRBV12-3 or TRBV12-4 and TRBJ1-2; D perhaps matches TRBD1 (5 bases). Trimming pared 7 bases from V and 4 bases from J, leaving 13 bases between. This CDR3 contains 13 residues. DNA for the CDR3: TGTGCCAGCACCAGACAGCTTTCCTATGGCTACACCTTC. It is translated as CASTRQLSYGYTF.

The V and J genes are TRBV6-5 and TRBJ2-7; D may be TRBD1 (5 bases). The CDR3 runs 15 residues. The germline gives CDR1 MNHEY, CDR2 SVGAGI. V dropped 8 bases and J dropped 2 bases, with 19 bases sitting between them. The CDR3 DNA reads as TGTGCCAGCCGAATGTCAGGGTGGGGCACCTACGAGCAGTACTTC. Its translation is CASRMSGWGTYEQYF.

V is TRBV5-5 and J is TRBJ1-3; D is uncertain. The CDR3 extends over 14 amino acids. V lost 0 bases, J lost 0 bases, and 4 bases lay in between. CDR1 and CDR2 from the germline V gene are SGHKS and YYEKEE (reference sequence). The DNA of the CDR3 is TGTGCCAGCAGCTTGGTGAGCTCTGGAAACACCATATATTTT. Translation gives CASSLVSSGNTIYF. The full variable domain, with the rest looked up from reference TRBV5-5 and TRBJ1-3, is DAGVTQSPTHLIKTRGQQVTLRCSPISGHKSVSWYQQVLGQGPQFIFQYYEKEERGRGNFPDRFSARQFPNYSSELNVNALLLGDSALYLCASSLVSSGNTIYFGEGSWLTVV.

This chain joins TRBV25-1 and TRBJ1-5; D ambiguous. Between the trimmed V and J ends, which lost 6 bases and 4 bases, there was a span of 19 bases. Germline CDR1 MGHDK, CDR2 SYGVNS. This CDR3 has 16 amino acids. The CDR3 DNA reads as TGTGCCAGCAGCCCCCCAGGCAGCTCAGAAAATCAGCCCCAGCATTTT. It translates to CASSPPGSSENQPQHF.

J is TRBJ1-1 and V is TRBV27, with D unclear. This CDR3 has 14 residues. V lost 6 bases and J lost 1, with 12 bases in between. In germline, CDR1 is MNHEY, CDR2 SMNVEV (reference sequence). The CDR3 coding sequence is TGTGCCAGCAGCCCGTGGAGGGCGAACACTGAAGCTTTCTTT. Translating it yields CASSPWRANTEAFF.

The V and J genes are TRBV4-1 and TRBJ1-5; TRBD1 aligns across 7 bases. V shed 10 bases and J 0 bases; nucleotides not matched to a gene: 9. This CDR3 is built from 15 residues. Germline values: CDR1 MGHRA, CDR2 YSYEKL. The DNA for the CDR3 is TGCGCCACCAAGGGACAGATCGATAGCAATCAGCCCCAGCATTTT. Protein: CATKGQIDSNQPQHF.

This clone was observed once. The V call is TRBV6-1, the J call TRBJ2-3; possible D gene TRBD1, 6 bases. The CDR3 has 14 residues. Trimming shortened V by 3 bases and J by 6 bases, and 13 bases separated the two germline ends. Germline assignment: CDR1 MNHNS and CDR2 SASEGT. CDR3 in amino acids: CASSDLQGPDTQYF. As DNA, the CDR3 is TGTGCCAGCAGTGATTTACAGGGTCCCGATACGCAGTATTTT.

This chain joins TRBV6-5 and TRBJ1-1, with TRBD1 matching 9 bases. This CDR3 contains 14 residues. Unmatched junction bases numbered 2, after V lost 5 bases and J lost 1 base. CDR1 MNHEY and CDR2 SVGAGI come from the germline V gene. The CDR3 is CASSQGQGNTEAFF. The CDR3 nucleotides read TGTGCCAGCAGTCAGGGACAGGGGAACACTGAAGCTTTCTTT.

The rearrangement uses TRBV7-9 and TRBJ1-3, with D unresolved. V shed 1 base and J shed 2 bases, with 6 bases lying between them. In germline, CDR1 is SEHNR, CDR2 FQNEAQ (reference sequence). This CDR3 is built from 14 residues. The CDR3 bases are TGTGCCAGCAGCTTAGGGGCCCCTGGAAACACCATATATTTT. Translation: CASSLGAPGNTIYF.

The sample holds a few counts of this clone. The chain carries TRBV5-4 and TRBJ1-1; a possible D gene is TRBD1 (5 bases). Germline loops: CDR1 SGHNT, CDR2 YYREEE (reference sequence). Trimming pared 0 bases from V and 1 base from J, leaving 10 bases between. The CDR3 loop spans 15 amino acids. CDR3 amino acids: CASSLGDLENTEAFF. The CDR3 DNA reads TGTGCCAGCAGCTTGGGGGACTTGGAGAACACTGAAGCTTTCTTT.